These 22 T cell receptor beta chains were sequenced from one sample in a study of PD-L1 blockade in urothelial cancer. Stated time point: pretreatment peripheral blood. The table came from immunoSEQ multiplex PCR; TCRdb's copy has only in-frame clones and leaves some out. Of 85,000 to 95,000 clones detected, nearly 90% appear once; the ten largest clones hold 1.5% to 2%. Sequenced material: PBMCs, taken around atezolizumab (anti-PD-L1) treatment. Receptor source: a man between 60 and 70 years old with urothelial cancer.

The rearrangement joins TRBV7-3 to TRBJ2-3; D may be TRBD2 (6 bases). Trimming took off 1 base at V and 6 bases at J, with 14 bases between the two ends. The CDR3 has 15 residues. Germline CDR1 and CDR2: SGHTA and FQGTGA. The CDR3 here is CASSLNPTSKDTQYF. In DNA form, the CDR3 reads TGTGCCAGCAGCTTAAACCCTACTAGCAAGGATACGCAGTATTTT.

This chain joins TRBV7-9 and TRBJ1-6, with a possible D match to TRBD1 (6 bases). Germline V gives CDR1 SEHNR, CDR2 FQNEAQ (reference sequence). The CDR3 loop spans 14 amino acids. Trimming removed 5 bases at V and 4 bases at J, with 9 bases between. CDR3 region: CASSEGGYNSPLHF. In DNA, the CDR3 is TGTGCCAGCAGCGAAGGGGGTTATAATTCACCCCTCCACTTT.

This rearrangement joins TRBV12-5 to TRBJ2-2; D gene uncertain. The V end was cut by 4 bases, the J end by 6 bases, with 18 bases between. This CDR3 contains 16 residues. Germline V gene data show CDR1 as LGHNT and CDR2 as FRNRAP. The CDR3 DNA reads as TGTGCTAGTGGTTCCGCCCCTACAGTCGGTCCCGGGGAGCTGTTTTTT. This sequence encodes CASGSAPTVGPGELFF. Filled out from reference TRBV12-5 and TRBJ2-2, the complete variable domain reads DARVTQTPRHKVTEMGQEVTMRCQPILGHNTVFWYRQTMMQGLELLAYFRNRAPLDDSGMPKDRFSAEMPDATLATLKIQPSEPRDSAVYFCASGSAPTVGPGELFFGEGSRLTVL.

The chain combines TRBV4-1 with TRBJ2-6; no clear D. With 0 bases removed from V and 3 bases from J, the gap between germline ends came to 9 bases. The CDR3 has 16 amino acids. Germline CDR1 and CDR2: MGHRA and YSYEKL. The CDR3 region has the DNA TGCGCCAGCAGCCAAGAAATCACGGGTGGGGCCAACGTCCTGACTTTC. This codes for CASSQEITGGANVLTF.

The J gene is TRBJ1-2, the V gene TRBV6-5; TRBD1 matches at 7 bases. This CDR3 has 13 residues. Germline V gene lookup returns CDR1 MNHEY and CDR2 SVGAGI. The V segment lost 6 bases and the J segment 5 bases; nucleotides outside the gene matches: 6. This CDR3 reads CASSTGAPYGYTF. The CDR3 DNA is TGTGCCAGCAGCACAGGGGCCCCGTATGGCTACACCTTC.

This clone was detected a few times. The chain links TRBV11-1 to TRBJ1-1; D is possibly TRBD1 (5 bases). Germline assignment: CDR1 SGHAT and CDR2 FQDESV (reference sequence). Trimming removed 2 bases at V and 0 bases at J, with 10 bases between. The CDR3 is made up of 15 amino acids. As DNA, the CDR3 is TGTGCCAGCAGCTTAATTGGGACTATGAACACTGAAGCTTTCTTT. Its translation is CASSLIGTMNTEAFF.

This clone was recorded once. The CDR3, as DNA: TGTGCCTGGAGTAGTATGGGCAGGGGTTCAGCTTTCTTT. As protein: CAWSSMGRGSAFF. V gene TRBV30 combines with J gene TRBJ1-1; D is perhaps TRBD1 (6 bases). Trimming left V 2 bases short and J 10 bases short, with 17 bases between. The CDR3 contains 13 residues. From germline, CDR1 is GTSNPN and CDR2 SVGIG (reference sequence).

The gene calls are TRBV5-1 and TRBJ2-5; D is possibly TRBD1 (6 bases). This CDR3 contains 14 residues. CDR1 and CDR2 from the germline V gene are SGHRS and YFSETQ. The germline V and J ends were trimmed by 3 bases and 7 bases, with 16 bases remaining between them. The CDR3 bases are TGCGCCAGCAGCTCGGACAGCCCGCAGGGGACCCAGTACTTC. Encoded protein: CASSSDSPQGTQYF.

Details on this clone: This CDR3 is missing its conserved last phenylalanine or tryptophan, likely due to a read error. Because the CDR3's place on the DNA is in doubt, the DNA is left out and the CDR3 is given as listed by TCRdb. V usage is TRBV4-2 and J usage is TRBJ1-1. Germline assignment: CDR1 LGHNA and CDR2 YNFKEQ. From its first to its last residue, the CDR3 has 14 amino acids. CDR3 amino acids: CASSLNTPREPLRV.

The V and J genes are TRBV19 and TRBJ1-5; D is unclear. This CDR3 is 14 amino acids long. V lost 3 bases to trimming and J lost 1 base, with 7 bases between them. Germline V gene sequence: CDR1 LNHDA, CDR2 SQIVND (reference sequence). CDR3 amino acids: CASSIWQSNQPQHF. The CDR3 bases are TGTGCCAGTAGTATTTGGCAGAGCAATCAGCCCCAGCATTTT.

This clone was found once. The V and J genes are TRBV11-2 and TRBJ1-1, with D perhaps TRBD1 (5 bases). Deletions cut 3 bases from V and 3 bases from J, with 14 bases between. Per germline, CDR1 SGHAT and CDR2 FQNNGV. CDR3 length: 15 amino acids. The CDR3 is CASSLVRGRDTEAFF. Here the CDR3 DNA reads TGTGCCAGCAGCTTGGTCCGGGGGAGGGACACTGAAGCTTTCTTT.

The J gene is TRBJ2-3, the V gene TRBV7-9, with no clear D. The germline gives CDR1 SEHNR, CDR2 FQNEAQ (reference sequence). The CDR3 length is 14 residues. Trimming took 1 base from V and 2 from J, leaving 7 bases between them. This CDR3 reads CASSLGLTTDTQYF. The CDR3 nucleotides are TGTGCCAGCAGCTTAGGACTTACCACAGATACGCAGTATTTT. Variable domain in full (rest from reference TRBV7-9 and TRBJ2-3): DTGVSQNPRHKITKRGQNVTFRCDPISEHNRLYWYRQTLGQGPEFLTYFQNEAQLEKSRLLSDRFSAERPKGSFSTLEIQRTEQGDSAMYLCASSLGLTTDTQYFGPGTRLTVL.

Of note for this clone: Other DNA sequences in the sample encode the same CDR3. The chain links TRBV2 to TRBJ2-5; a weak D match, TRBD2 (6 bases). Trimming took 2 bases from V and 5 from J, leaving 12 bases between them. Germline V gene data show CDR1 as SNHLY and CDR2 as FYNNEI. The CDR3 consists of 14 residues. CDR3 sequence (DNA): TGTGCCAGCAGTGAAAGGCGGGGCAGGGAGACCCAGTACTTC. Protein product: CASSERRGRETQYF.

The rearrangement links TRBV7-9 to TRBJ1-1; no clear D gene. Germline assignment: CDR1 SEHNR and CDR2 FQNEAQ (reference sequence). The V gene lost 2 bases and the J gene lost 1 base, with 8 bases spanning the gap. The CDR3 contains 14 residues. CDR3 bases: TGTGCCAGCAGCTTAATAGAGGGGAACACTGAAGCTTTCTTT. Its translation: CASSLIEGNTEAFF.

The genes are TRBV29-1 and TRBJ1-1, with D maybe TRBD1 (5 bases). CDR3 length: 14 residues. Trimming left V 4 bases short and J 0 bases short, with 12 bases between. The V gene's germline CDR1 is SQVTM and CDR2 ANQGSEA. CDR3 in DNA: TGCAGCGTTGCAGGGCAGGTATTGAACACTGAAGCTTTCTTT. This codes for CSVAGQVLNTEAFF.

This clone was seen a handful of times. The chain couples TRBV11-2 to TRBJ2-7; TRBD2 aligns across 7 bases. The CDR3 sequence is 13 residues long. CDR1 SGHAT and CDR2 FQNNGV come from the germline V gene. The V and J ends lost 8 bases and 2 bases, in that order; junction bases with no gene match: 6. The CDR3 loop is CASGGLKTYEQYF. The CDR3 DNA follows: TGTGCCAGCGGGGGACTAAAAACCTACGAGCAGTACTTC.

V and J are TRBV18 and TRBJ2-5; a possible D gene is TRBD2 (6 bases). CDR3 length equals 13 residues. Per the germline V gene, CDR1 is KGHSH and CDR2 is LQKENI. V lost 0 bases to trimming and J lost 7 bases, with 9 bases between them. This CDR3 is CASSPPMGGTQYF. DNA for the CDR3: TGTGCCAGCTCACCACCGATGGGGGGGACCCAGTACTTC.

The rearrangement links TRBV5-4 to TRBJ2-5; perhaps TRBD2 as D (5 bases). The germline gives CDR1 SGHNT, CDR2 YYREEE (reference sequence). This CDR3 is built from 16 residues. Trimming cost V 4 bases and J 2 bases, with 18 bases left between them. The CDR3 spells CASSPRETRPQETQYF. The CDR3 DNA is TGTGCCAGCAGCCCGAGGGAGACGCGTCCTCAAGAGACCCAGTACTTC.

The chain carries TRBV2 and TRBJ2-5; 11 bases agree with TRBD2. The CDR3 length is 14 residues. V was clipped by 6 bases and J by 4 bases; unmatched bases: 4. CDR1 is SNHLY and CDR2 is FYNNEI in the germline V gene. The CDR3 loop reads CASRVAGGRETQYF. The CDR3 DNA sequence: TGTGCCAGCAGAGTAGCGGGGGGGAGAGAGACCCAGTACTTC.

This clone was seen a single time. The chain uses TRBV6-1 and TRBJ2-3, with D maybe TRBD1 (6 bases). V was trimmed by 6 bases and J by 3 bases, leaving 13 bases between them. Germline values: CDR1 MNHNS, CDR2 SASEGT. This CDR3 is built from 14 residues. The CDR3 is CASREQGETDTQYF. The DNA for the CDR3 is TGTGCCAGCAGGGAACAGGGTGAGACAGATACGCAGTATTTT.

V and J are TRBV15 and TRBJ2-4; weak D call: TRBD2 (5 bases). Trimming cost V 2 bases and J 7 bases, with 18 bases left between them. CDR1 and CDR2 from the germline V gene are LNHNV and YYDKDF (reference sequence). The CDR3 loop spans 16 amino acids. CDR3 sequence reads: CATSRPQERESNIQYF. In DNA form, the CDR3 reads TGTGCCACCAGCAGACCCCAGGAGAGGGAGTCCAACATTCAGTACTTC.

The chain is built from TRBV5-6 and TRBJ2-3; TRBD2 might be the D (5 bases). The germline V gene has CDR1 SGHDT and CDR2 YYEEEE. V was clipped by 0 bases and J by 11 bases, with 19 bases between them. The CDR3 has 15 amino acids. The CDR3: CASSLGPSMGSEQYF. As DNA, the CDR3 is TGTGCCAGCAGCTTGGGCCCTAGTATGGGGAGCGAGCAGTATTTT.